Shown below are 10 T cell receptor beta chains from a single sample sequenced in a study of response to subunit inactivated influenza vaccine. TCRdb used MiXCR to reprocess the RT-PCR reads, holding one entry per CDR3 protein. The data hold 250,000 to 350,000 distinct CDR3 sequences, with 20% to 25% observed a single time. The specimen comprised PBMCs from blood, sampled about 20 months after vaccination. The receptors were sampled from a man aged 50-75 years who received an inactivated influenza vaccine.

This clonotype was counted many times. The chain has TRBV7-8 and TRBJ1-5, with D uncertain. The CDR3 sequence is 14 residues long. Germline V gives CDR1 SGHVS, CDR2 FQNEAQ. Trimming removed 3 bases at V and 1 base at J, with 7 bases between. CDR3 loop: CASSFLRSNQPQHF. The DNA of the CDR3 is TGTGCCAGCAGCTTCCTCAGAAGCAATCAGCCCCAGCATTTT.

As concerns this clonotype: Just one base apart from a much larger clone, this may be a read error. Written as DNA, the CDR3 is TGTGGCAGCAGTTACGAACAGGGAAGGAACACTGAAGCTTTCTTT. It translates to CGSSYEQGRNTEAFF. J is TRBJ1-1 and V is TRBV6-5; weak D call: TRBD1 (6 bases). The CDR3 consists of 15 residues. CDR1 and CDR2 from the germline V gene are MNHEY and SVGAGI.

The chain joins TRBV6-2 or TRBV6-3 to TRBJ1-1, with D perhaps matching TRBD1 (6 bases). The V end lost 0 bases, the J end lost 3 bases, and 17 bases lay between the germline ends. Germline CDR1 and CDR2: MNHEY and SVGEGT. CDR3 size: 17 residues. The CDR3 nucleotides are TGTGCCAGCAGTTACTCGGGCAGGGGTGTAAGAGACACTGAAGCTTTCTTT. It codes for CASSYSGRGVRDTEAFF.

The chain employs TRBV12-3 or TRBV12-4 and TRBJ2-3; 14 nucleotides match TRBD2. This CDR3 contains 16 residues. V trimming: 6 bases; J trimming: 5 bases; junction bases outside the gene matches: 7. DNA for the CDR3: TGTGCCAGCAGAACGGGACTAGCGGGAGTTGTAGATACGCAGTATTTT. Translating it yields CASRTGLAGVVDTQYF.

The rearrangement links TRBV30 to TRBJ2-5; no firm D call. From germline, CDR1 is GTSNPN and CDR2 SVGIG (reference sequence). The CDR3 is 16 amino acids. With 1 base removed from V and 0 bases from J, the gap between germline ends came to 15 bases. The CDR3 reads CAWSGMGNWYQETQYF. The CDR3 coding sequence is TGTGCCTGGAGTGGAATGGGCAATTGGTACCAAGAGACCCAGTACTTC. Filled out from reference TRBV30 and TRBJ2-5, the complete variable domain reads SQTIHQWPATLVQPVGSPLSLECTVEGTSNPNLYWYRQAAGRGLQLLFYSVGIGQISSEVPQNLSASRPQDRQFILSSKKLLLSDSGFYLCAWSGMGNWYQETQYFGPGTRLLVL.

This clonotype was picked up a small number of times. The J gene is TRBJ2-1, the V gene TRBV4-2, with TRBD1 matching 7 bases. Germline loops: CDR1 LGHNA, CDR2 YNFKEQ. The CDR3 contains 16 residues. With 3 bases clipped from V and 2 bases from J, the junction kept 7 bases outside the gene matches. The CDR3 is CASSQSQGNPYNEQFF. The CDR3 nucleotides are TGTGCCAGCAGCCAGTCACAGGGGAACCCCTACAATGAGCAGTTCTTC.

The chain carries TRBV12-3 or TRBV12-4 and TRBJ1-1; D may be TRBD1 (5 bases). The CDR3 consists of 12 residues. V was cut by 2 bases and J by 6 bases, with 7 bases left in between. The CDR3 reads CASSLWGAEAFF. CDR3 in DNA: TGTGCCAGCAGTTTATGGGGCGCTGAAGCTTTCTTT.

This clonotype was detected many times. The V gene is TRBV29-1, the J gene TRBJ1-4, with D perhaps TRBD1 (5 bases). Trimming cost V 7 bases and J 7 bases, with 16 bases left between them. CDR1 and CDR2 (germline): SQVTM, ANQGSEA. CDR3 size: 13 residues. The chain's CDR3 is CSGQRGRGEKLFF. The CDR3 nucleotides are TGCAGCGGACAAAGGGGCCGGGGTGAAAAACTGTTTTTT.

The genes are TRBV6-5 and TRBJ1-1, with D unclear. The germline gives CDR1 MNHEY, CDR2 SVGAGI. V was trimmed by 2 bases and J by 1 base, leaving 5 bases between them. This CDR3 spans 13 amino acids. The CDR3 is CASSYTKNTEAFF. The CDR3 DNA reads as TGTGCCAGCAGTTACACGAAGAACACTGAAGCTTTCTTT.

This clonotype was seen a handful of times. J is TRBJ1-1 and V is TRBV20-1; TRBD1 matches at 11 bases. The CDR3 runs 13 residues. After removal of 3 bases from V and 3 bases from J, the junction contained 0 bases not matched to a gene. CDR1 and CDR2 (germline): DFQATT, SNEGSKA (reference sequence). In nucleotides, the CDR3 is TGCAGTGCTAGGGGACAGGGGGACACTGAAGCTTTCTTT. Translated: CSARGQGDTEAFF.